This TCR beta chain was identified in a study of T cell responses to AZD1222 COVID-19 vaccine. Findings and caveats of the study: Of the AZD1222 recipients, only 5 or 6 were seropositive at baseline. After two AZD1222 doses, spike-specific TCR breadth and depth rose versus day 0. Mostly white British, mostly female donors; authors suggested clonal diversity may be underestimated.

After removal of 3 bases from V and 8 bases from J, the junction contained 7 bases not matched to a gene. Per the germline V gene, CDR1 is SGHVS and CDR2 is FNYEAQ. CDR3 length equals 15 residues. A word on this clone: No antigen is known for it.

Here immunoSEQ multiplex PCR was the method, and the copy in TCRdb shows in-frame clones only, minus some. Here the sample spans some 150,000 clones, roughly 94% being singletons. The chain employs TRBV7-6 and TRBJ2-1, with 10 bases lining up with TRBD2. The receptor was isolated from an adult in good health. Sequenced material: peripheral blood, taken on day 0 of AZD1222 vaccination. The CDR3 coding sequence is TGTGCCAGCAGCTTGAGCGGGGGGGCTTACGATGAGCAGTTCTTC. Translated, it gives CASSLSGGAYDEQFF.